These 8 T cell receptor beta chains were all obtained from the same sample, sequenced in a study of cytomegalovirus exposure and HLA in healthy donors. TCRdb's table, derived via immunoSEQ multiplex PCR, lists solely in-frame clones and lacks some. The table lists approximately 60,000 clones, around 90% of them singletons, with over 3% in the top ten. The sequenced material came from PBMCs. These receptors were obtained from a man between 18 and 35 years old in good health and CMV-seronegative.

The chain recombines TRBV11-3 with TRBJ1-4; 7 nucleotides align to TRBD1. The trim removed 5 bases at V and 4 bases at J, leaving 7 bases unmatched. The V gene's germline CDR1 is SGHNT and CDR2 YENEEA. The CDR3 loop spans 15 amino acids. The CDR3 spells CASSAGQALNEKLFF. The CDR3 DNA follows: TGTGCCAGCAGCGCCGGACAGGCTCTTAATGAAAAACTGTTTTTT.

CDR3 residues: CASIRDRQSYEQYF. The DNA for the CDR3 is TGTGCCAGCATTCGGGACAGGCAGTCCTACGAGCAGTACTTC. The chain carries TRBV6-1 and TRBJ2-7, with 8 bases that match TRBD1. The CDR3 has 14 residues. The V segment lost 7 bases and the J segment 1 base; nucleotides outside the gene matches: 6. The germline V gene has CDR1 MNHNS and CDR2 SASEGT.

The chain uses TRBV28 and TRBJ1-2, with TRBD1 as a possible D gene (6 bases). V lost 2 bases and J 4 bases, leaving 20 bases between the germline ends. The CDR3 contains 17 residues. Per the germline V gene, CDR1 is MDHEN and CDR2 is SYDVKM. CDR3 DNA sequence: TGTGCCAGCAGTTTAACGTCATCACTCGGACAGTTCTATGGCTACACCTTC. Translated: CASSLTSSLGQFYGYTF.

The chain carries TRBV28 and TRBJ2-2, with 7 nucleotides matching TRBD2. Losses at the gene ends were 3 bases for V and 8 bases for J; bases not matched to a gene: 15. Germline V lookup: CDR1 MDHEN, CDR2 SYDVKM. The CDR3 runs 17 residues. CDR3 in DNA: TGTGCCAGCAGTTTTGTGGCGGGAGTCCCGGAGAATGGGGAGCTGTTTTTT. This codes for CASSFVAGVPENGELFF.

This clone was picked up one time. V is TRBV27 and J is TRBJ2-3, with 7 bases lining up with TRBD1. CDR3 size: 14 residues. Germline trimming cut 6 bases from V and 3 bases from J; bases unmatched to any gene: 6. In germline, CDR1 is MNHEY, CDR2 SMNVEV (reference sequence). The CDR3 loop reads CASSRTGATDTQYF. The CDR3 DNA sequence: TGTGCCAGCAGCCGCACAGGGGCTACAGATACGCAGTATTTT.

V usage is TRBV6-1 and J usage is TRBJ1-3, with D possibly matching TRBD1 (5 bases). V was shortened by 3 bases and J by 4 bases, with 10 bases between the two germline ends. The germline gives CDR1 MNHNS, CDR2 SASEGT. The CDR3 contains 14 residues. The CDR3 sequence: CASSERTRGNTIYF. The CDR3 nucleotides are TGTGCCAGCAGTGAGAGGACACGGGGAAACACCATATATTTT.

The gene calls are TRBV7-2 and TRBJ2-1; 13 bases are shared with TRBD2. The CDR3 spans 16 residues. Germline CDR1 is SGHTA and CDR2 is FQGNSA. Trimming at V came to 3 bases and at J to 10 bases, leaving 9 bases not matched to a gene. The CDR3: CASSFYAGLAGKEQFF. In DNA form, the CDR3 reads TGTGCCAGCAGCTTTTATGCGGGACTAGCGGGAAAGGAGCAGTTCTTC.

This chain links TRBV5-8 with TRBJ1-2; 9 nucleotides line up with TRBD1. From germline, CDR1 is SGHTS and CDR2 YDEGEE. Trimming removed 4 bases from V and 0 bases from J; junction bases left unmatched: 10. The CDR3 extends over 17 amino acids. In DNA form, the CDR3 reads TGTGCCAGCAGCCCCCCGGGACAGGGCCTCTCTAACTATGGCTACACCTTC. Its translation is CASSPPGQGLSNYGYTF.